The clone carrying this T cell receptor (beta chain) was found a few times. Germline V gene data show CDR1 as SGHRS and CDR2 as YFSETQ. This CDR3 region has 17 residues. V was shortened by 3 bases and J by 0 bases, with 19 bases between the two germline ends. The sample belongs to a study of CD8 T cells in ankylosing spondylitis. TCRdb re-analysed the 5' RACE reads in MiXCR, keeping a single row per CDR3 protein. The data show nearly 350,000 distinct CDR3 sequences, with roughly 14% seen just once and 0.95% to 1.4% held by the top ten. The sequence was obtained from a male donor with ankylosing spondylitis or in good health (not recorded which). V usage is TRBV5-1 and J usage is TRBJ2-7, with a weak D call TRBD2 (5 bases). The specimen sequenced was blood, either unsorted or a sorted T cell fraction (not recorded which). The CDR3 sequence: CASSYDVAGVSSYEQYF. In nucleotides, the CDR3 is TGCGCCAGCAGCTATGATGTGGCGGGTGTAAGCTCCTACGAGCAGTACTTC.